What follows are 23 T cell receptor beta chains derived from one specimen sequenced in a study of memory CD4+ T cells and cytomegalovirus serostatus. Assay: immunoSEQ multiplex PCR; the TCRdb copy retains only in-frame clones and omits some. The sample contains about 50,000 clones, roughly three quarters of which appear only once. The sort gate was single viable CD3+CD4+CD8-CD45RO+ cells for memory CD4+ T cells. Sequenced: memory CD4+ T cells from blood. The source of these receptors is an adult in good health and CMV-seronegative.

The rearrangement uses TRBV6-4 and TRBJ1-2, with D perhaps matching TRBD1 (5 bases). The CDR3 sequence is 14 residues long. Germline loops: CDR1 MRHNA, CDR2 SNTAGT. V was cut by 3 bases and J by 2 bases, with 10 bases left in between. CDR3 DNA sequence: TGTGCCAGCAGTGATGGGGGGAGAAACTATGGCTACACCTTC. It yields the protein CASSDGGRNYGYTF.

The V and J genes are TRBV28 and TRBJ1-1, with TRBD1 identical over 8 bases. J lost 3 bases, V lost 6 bases, and 3 bases had no gene match. This CDR3 contains 13 residues. In germline, CDR1 is MDHEN, CDR2 SYDVKM. This CDR3 is CASRTGGYTEAFF. DNA of the CDR3: TGTGCCAGCAGAACAGGGGGGTACACTGAAGCTTTCTTT.

This chain joins TRBV2 and TRBJ1-1; 10 nucleotides align to TRBD1. The CDR3 runs to 15 residues. Unmatched junction bases numbered 9, after V lost 6 bases and J lost 5 bases. Germline CDR1 is SNHLY and CDR2 is FYNNEI. The CDR3 loop is CASRADRGRGTEAFF. The CDR3 bases are TGTGCCAGCAGGGCAGACAGGGGGCGAGGGACTGAAGCTTTCTTT.

V and J are TRBV7-9 and TRBJ2-2, with no clear D. The germline V gene encodes CDR1 SEHNR and CDR2 FQNEAQ (reference sequence). CDR3 length: 14 amino acids. Trimming shortened V by 1 base and J by 7 bases, and 10 bases separated the two germline ends. The CDR3 region is CASSLVQIGGELFF. The CDR3 DNA reads as TGTGCCAGCAGCTTAGTTCAGATAGGCGGGGAGCTGTTTTTT.

The rearrangement links TRBV18 to TRBJ1-3; D is undetermined. This CDR3 is built from 15 residues. Germline values: CDR1 KGHSH, CDR2 LQKENI. V lost 0 bases and J 2 bases, leaving 8 bases between the germline ends. This CDR3 is CASSPPSGPGNTIYF. CDR3 sequence (DNA): TGTGCCAGCTCACCACCGTCCGGCCCTGGAAACACCATATATTTT.

The chain links TRBV18 to TRBJ1-1; D is possibly TRBD1 (5 bases). Germline CDR1 KGHSH, CDR2 LQKENI. V was trimmed by 10 bases and J by 3 bases, leaving 18 bases between them. The CDR3 is 14 residues long. CDR3 amino acids: CATFRTGGDTEAFF. Written as DNA, the CDR3 is TGTGCCACCTTCAGAACCGGAGGGGACACTGAAGCTTTCTTT.

This clone has just a few counts. This chain links TRBV9 with TRBJ2-5, with D perhaps matching TRBD2 (6 bases). This CDR3 spans 13 amino acids. Germline values: CDR1 SGDLS, CDR2 YYNGEE. V was cut by 0 bases and J by 7 bases, with 10 bases left in between. CDR3 protein: CASSVEPGGTQYF. In DNA form, the CDR3 reads TGTGCCAGCAGCGTAGAACCCGGGGGGACCCAGTACTTC.

The J gene is TRBJ1-2, the V gene TRBV21-1. TRBV21-1 is a pseudogene locus. The CDR3 covers 15 residues. CDR3 bases: TGTGCCAGCAGCAAAGAGGGTGTAAAAAGCTATGGCTACACCTTC. Translating it yields CASSKEGVKSYGYTF.

The chain uses TRBV19 and TRBJ1-1, with D possibly matching TRBD1 (5 bases). Germline CDR1 is LNHDA and CDR2 is SQIVND (reference sequence). Between the trimmed V and J ends, which lost 5 bases and 5 bases, there was a span of 15 bases. The CDR3 is 14 residues long. The CDR3 DNA follows: TGTGCCAGTAGTGTGTATCGGGGGTCAACTGAAGCTTTCTTT. Translating gives CASSVYRGSTEAFF. The full variable domain, in which reference TRBV19 and TRBJ1-1 provide the parts outside the CDR3, is DGGITQSPKYLFRKEGQNVTLSCEQNLNHDAMYWYRQDPGQGLRLIYYSQIVNDFQKGDIAEGYSVSREKKESFPLTVTSAQKNPTAFYLCASSVYRGSTEAFFGQGTRLTVV.

This clone showed up just once. The V gene is TRBV2, the J gene TRBJ2-1; the D gene is possibly TRBD2 (6 bases). This CDR3 comprises 14 residues. V shed 4 bases and J shed 6 bases, with 13 bases lying between them. Germline V gene lookup returns CDR1 SNHLY and CDR2 FYNNEI. The CDR3, as DNA: TGTGCCAGCAGTGTGGGATTCGGGGGCAATGAGCAGTTCTTC. Its translation is CASSVGFGGNEQFF.

The gene calls are TRBV11-2 and TRBJ2-5; 8 nucleotides line up with TRBD2. CDR3 length equals 14 residues. Trimming cost V 5 bases and J 0 bases; bases outside gene matches: 2. Looked up from germline, CDR1 is SGHAT and CDR2 is FQNNGV. DNA for the CDR3: TGTGCCAGCAGCCCGGGGGGGTACCAAGAGACCCAGTACTTC. Encoded protein: CASSPGGYQETQYF. Together with reference TRBV11-2 and TRBJ2-5, the CDR3 gives the full variable domain: EAGVAQSPRYKIIEKRQSVAFWCNPISGHATLYWYQQILGQGPKLLIQFQNNGVVDDSQLPKDRFSAERLKGVDSTLKIQPAKLEDSAVYLCASSPGGYQETQYFGPGTRLLVL.

The chain combines TRBV15 with TRBJ2-7; the match to TRBD2 covers 11 bases. V trimming: 1 base; J trimming: 4 bases; junction bases outside the gene matches: 6. Germline V gives CDR1 LNHNV, CDR2 YYDKDF (reference sequence). This CDR3 has 16 residues. The CDR3 here is CATSRGEVAGGYEQYF. CDR3 in DNA: TGTGCCACCAGCAGAGGCGAGGTAGCGGGAGGGTACGAGCAGTACTTC.

The chain recombines TRBV6-5 with TRBJ1-4; a weak D match, TRBD1 (6 bases). The V and J ends lost 2 bases and 7 bases respectively, with 14 bases between them. CDR3 length: 15 residues. Germline V lookup: CDR1 MNHEY, CDR2 SVGAGI. The CDR3 loop reads CASSYGGRAAEKLFF. For the CDR3, the DNA is TGTGCCAGCAGTTACGGGGGCAGGGCAGCTGAAAAACTGTTTTTT.

J is TRBJ2-3 and V is TRBV5-6; D not resolved. Germline V gives CDR1 SGHDT, CDR2 YYEEEE. The CDR3 has 13 residues. Trimming took off 4 bases at V and 9 bases at J, with 15 bases between the two ends. CDR3 coding DNA: TGTGCCAGCAGCAGACGACCGATTGGGACGCAGTATTTT. The encoded protein is CASSRRPIGTQYF.

The V call is TRBV6-1, the J call TRBJ2-7; 9 bases are a match to TRBD1. V was pared by 2 bases and J by 2 bases, with 7 bases of the junction left unmatched. This CDR3 is built from 16 residues. The germline gives CDR1 MNHNS, CDR2 SASEGT. The CDR3 DNA is TGTGCCAGCAGTGAAAAGGACAGGGGAGGCCCCTACGAGCAGTACTTC. Encoded protein: CASSEKDRGGPYEQYF.

V usage is TRBV2 and J usage is TRBJ1-3; D gene uncertain. The CDR3 spans 14 residues. With 7 bases removed from V and 6 bases from J, the gap between germline ends came to 16 bases. Germline CDR1 and CDR2: SNHLY and FYNNEI. CDR3 in amino acids: CASTPVGWTNTIYF. As DNA, the CDR3 is TGTGCCAGCACCCCCGTCGGGTGGACAAACACCATATATTTT.

The rearrangement joins TRBV7-9 to TRBJ1-3; 10 nucleotides match TRBD1. The length of the CDR3 is 18 residues. The germline V gene encodes CDR1 SEHNR and CDR2 FQNEAQ (reference sequence). Germline trimming cut 2 bases from V and 0 bases from J; bases unmatched to any gene: 7. The CDR3 DNA sequence: TGTGCCAGCAGCTTATTCTCCGGGACAGGGGCCTCTGGAAACACCATATATTTT. Its protein product is CASSLFSGTGASGNTIYF.

The chain carries TRBV5-4 and TRBJ1-2; 7 bases agree with TRBD1. The CDR3 runs to 16 residues. Germline CDR1 and CDR2: SGHNT and YYREEE (reference sequence). J gave up 2 bases and V 4 bases, and 11 bases lay outside the gene matches. This CDR3 is CASSLAAGGRNYGYTF. The CDR3 DNA follows: TGTGCCAGCAGCCTGGCCGCAGGGGGAAGAAACTATGGCTACACCTTC.

The V call is TRBV28, the J call TRBJ2-3; 7 positions match TRBD2. The ends lost 11 bases at V and 4 bases at J; junction bases unmatched: 9. The CDR3 consists of 13 residues. Germline assignment: CDR1 MDHEN and CDR2 SYDVKM. In DNA, the CDR3 is TGTGCCGTACGGGACTACGCCCCAGATACGCAGTATTTT. The encoded protein is CAVRDYAPDTQYF. The whole variable domain, filled in from reference TRBV28 and TRBJ2-3, reads DVKVTQSSRYLVKRTGEKVFLECVQDMDHENMFWYRQDPGLGLRLIYFSYDVKMKEKGDIPEGYSVSREKKERFSLILESASTNQTSMYLCAVRDYAPDTQYFGPGTRLTVL.

The chain uses TRBV15 and TRBJ2-5; D remains ambiguous. CDR1 and CDR2 from the germline V gene are LNHNV and YYDKDF (reference sequence). This CDR3 spans 16 amino acids. V dropped 2 bases and J dropped 2 bases, with 15 bases sitting between them. CDR3 in DNA: TGTGCCACCAGCAGATCCCTTCTGACATCACAAGAGACCCAGTACTTC. Encoded protein: CATSRSLLTSQETQYF. The full variable domain, its missing parts supplied by reference TRBV15 and TRBJ2-5, is DAMVIQNPRYQVTQFGKPVTLSCSQTLNHNVMYWYQQKSSQAPKLLFHYYDKDFNNEADTPDNFQSRRPNTSFCFLDIRSPGLGDTAMYLCATSRSLLTSQETQYFGPGTRLLVL.

The chain links TRBV27 to TRBJ2-2; D is unresolved. Germline V gene data show CDR1 as MNHEY and CDR2 as SMNVEV (reference sequence). Between the trimmed V and J ends, which lost 3 bases and 1 base, there was a span of 9 bases. This CDR3 spans 15 amino acids. As DNA, the CDR3 is TGTGCCAGCAGTTTCCAACATAGGAACACCGGGGAGCTGTTTTTT. Translation: CASSFQHRNTGELFF.

This chain connects TRBV25-1 to TRBJ1-2; a possible D gene is TRBD1 (5 bases). The CDR3 is 13 residues long. CDR1 MGHDK and CDR2 SYGVNS come from the germline V gene. The V end lost 1 base, the J end lost 7 bases, and 10 bases lay between the germline ends. The CDR3 loop is CASSELWGRGYTF. The DNA for the CDR3 is TGTGCCAGCAGTGAATTATGGGGACGTGGCTACACCTTC.

The V call is TRBV4-2, the J call TRBJ1-2; weak D call: TRBD1 (6 bases). Germline CDR1 and CDR2: LGHNA and YNFKEQ. V was shortened by 1 base and J by 8 bases, with 14 bases between the two germline ends. The CDR3 runs 14 residues. The CDR3 DNA reads TGTGCCAGCAGCCAAGCGGACAGAGAGGGAGGCTACACCTTC. This translates into CASSQADREGGYTF.